This record covers a single T cell receptor (beta chain). This sample is part of a study of shared T cell receptors in the human thymus. The table came from immunoSEQ multiplex PCR; TCRdb's copy has only in-frame clones and leaves some out. Altogether more than 550,000 clones are present, roughly 86% being singletons, with the ten largest covering roughly 0.0089%. The CDR3 is 15 residues long. Germline V gives CDR1 GTSNPN, CDR2 SVGIG (reference sequence). Germline trimming cut 4 bases from V and 3 bases from J; bases unmatched to any gene: 6. These data are also associated with another study on human thymus T cells.

The gene calls are TRBV30 and TRBJ2-1, with TRBD2 matching over 10 bases. The sequence came from a boy under two years old with a congenital heart defect. Sequenced material: thymocytes. CDR3 coding DNA: TGTGCCTGGACCGTCCGGACTAGCGGCTACAATGAGCAGTTCTTC. Translated: CAWTVRTSGYNEQFF. The full variable domain, its missing parts supplied by reference TRBV30 and TRBJ2-1, is SQTIHQWPATLVQPVGSPLSLECTVEGTSNPNLYWYRQAAGRGLQLLFYSVGIGQISSEVPQNLSASRPQDRQFILSSKKLLLSDSGFYLCAWTVRTSGYNEQFFGPGTRLTVL.